This T cell receptor (beta chain) was sequenced during a study of T-cell memory formation after mild COVID-19. One entry per CDR3 protein results from TCRdb running MiXCR on the 5' RACE reads. Altogether about 430,000 distinct CDR3 sequences are present, approximately 24% being singletons, with the ten largest covering 8.5% to 10%. This TCR derives from an adult woman who had mild COVID-19 (a few samples of this study predate the infection). Cell type and time point are not known. The specimen was PBMCs or a T cell subset sorted from them (not recorded which).

The chain's CDR3 is CASSEMGLSSGANVLTF. For the CDR3, the DNA is TGTGCCAGCAGCGAGATGGGACTGTCCTCTGGGGCCAACGTCCTGACTTTC. The chain joins TRBV3-1 to TRBJ2-6, with a tentative D call TRBD2 (6 bases). The CDR3 covers 17 residues. Germline V lookup: CDR1 LGHDT, CDR2 YNNKEL (reference sequence). V shed 5 bases and J shed 0 bases, with 14 bases lying between them.